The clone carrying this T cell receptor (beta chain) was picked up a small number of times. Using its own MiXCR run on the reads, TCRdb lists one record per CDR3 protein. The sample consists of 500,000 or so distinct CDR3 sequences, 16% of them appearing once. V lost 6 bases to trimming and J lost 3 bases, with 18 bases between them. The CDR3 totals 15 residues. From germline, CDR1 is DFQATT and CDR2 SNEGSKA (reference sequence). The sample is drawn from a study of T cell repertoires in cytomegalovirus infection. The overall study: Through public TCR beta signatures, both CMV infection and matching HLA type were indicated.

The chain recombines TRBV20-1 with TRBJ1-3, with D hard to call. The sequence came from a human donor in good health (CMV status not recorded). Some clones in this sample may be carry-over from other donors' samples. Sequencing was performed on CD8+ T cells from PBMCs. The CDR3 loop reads CSAILRAVGGNTIYF. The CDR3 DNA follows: TGCAGTGCCATCCTTCGGGCAGTCGGTGGAAACACCATATATTTT.